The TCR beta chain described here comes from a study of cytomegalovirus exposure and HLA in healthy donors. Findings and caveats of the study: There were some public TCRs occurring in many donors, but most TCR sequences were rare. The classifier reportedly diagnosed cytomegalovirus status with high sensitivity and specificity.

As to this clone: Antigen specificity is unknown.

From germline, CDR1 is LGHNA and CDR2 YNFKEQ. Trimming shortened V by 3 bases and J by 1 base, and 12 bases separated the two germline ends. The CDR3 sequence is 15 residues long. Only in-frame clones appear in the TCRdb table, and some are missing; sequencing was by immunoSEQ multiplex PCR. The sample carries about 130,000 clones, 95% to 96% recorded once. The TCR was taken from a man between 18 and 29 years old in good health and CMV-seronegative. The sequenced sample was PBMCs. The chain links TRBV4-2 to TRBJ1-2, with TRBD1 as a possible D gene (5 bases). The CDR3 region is CASSHSWGDNYGYTF. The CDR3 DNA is TGTGCCAGCAGCCATAGCTGGGGGGATAACTATGGCTACACCTTC.